A selection of T cell receptor beta chains follows, all from one sample in a study of blood T cell repertoires in COVID-19. Sequencing used immunoSEQ multiplex PCR; TCRdb keeps in-frame clones, though not all of them. The data contain about 250,000 clones, about 80% of them singletons. Specimen: peripheral blood. The receptors come from a man older than 75 with acute or convalescent COVID-19. Both conserved end residues are part of each CDR3. The D gene is left open where the match is weak. The size of a clone is reported for some rows only, either as once, few or many, or as a class for expanded clones.

NA	TRBV6-4	NA	13	TRBJ1-2	TGTGCCAGCAGTGAACAGGGATCCTATGGCTACACCTTC	CASSEQGSYGYTF
NA	TRBV19	TRBD2	17	TRBJ2-3	TGTGCCAGTAGTCCTCGACTAGCGGGAGGTACAGCAGATACGCAGTATTTT	CASSPRLAGGTADTQYF
few	TRBV5-1	TRBD1	13	TRBJ2-7	TGCGCCAGCAGCCGGGACAGGAGCTACGAGCAGTACTTC	CASSRDRSYEQYF
NA	TRBV3-1/TRBV3-2	NA	15	TRBJ1-4	TGTGCCAGCAGCCAAGGTGTCCTAGAGCATGAAAAACTGTTTTTT	CASSQGVLEHEKLFF
NA	TRBV7-6	NA	17	TRBJ2-3	TGTGCCAGCAGCTTTAGGGGACTCTCCTCCTTTACAGATACGCAGTATTTT	CASSFRGLSSFTDTQYF
NA	TRBV2	NA	14	TRBJ2-7	TGTGCCAGCAGGAGACGGGGAATCGTGGACGAGCAGTACTTC	CASRRRGIVDEQYF
NA	TRBV19	NA	12	TRBJ1-1	TGTGCCAGTAGTATCGGAGTCGGTCTAGCTTTCTTT	CASSIGVGLAFF
NA	TRBV5-1	TRBD1	17	TRBJ1-1	TGCGCCAGCAGGTATACAGGGGCGCTACTGTTGAACACTGAAGCTTTCTTT	CASRYTGALLLNTEAFF
NA	TRBV5-1	NA	15	TRBJ1-4	TGCGCCAGCAGCTTCTCGGGAGGAACTAATGAAAAACTGTTTTTT	CASSFSGGTNEKLFF
NA	TRBV6-5	NA	13	TRBJ1-4	TGTGCCAGCGGACAGCCTCATAATGAAAAACTGTTTTTT	CASGQPHNEKLFF
NA	TRBV9	TRBD2	14	TRBJ2-1	TGTGCCAGCAGCGTAGCTTCCGACCGACTAGCACAGTTCTTC	CASSVASDRLAQFF
once	TRBV5-1	TRBD1	15	TRBJ2-7	TGCGCCAGCAGCTTCACGACAGGGGGGCTTTACGAGCAGTACTTC	CASSFTTGGLYEQYF
NA	TRBV18	NA	17	TRBJ2-1	TGTGCCAGCTCACCCCCCGGAGCTCTACGGTCCTACAATGAGCAGTTCTTC	CASSPPGALRSYNEQFF
NA	TRBV5-1	TRBD2	15	TRBJ2-3	TGCGCCAGCAGGAACTCAAGCGGGGGCACAGATACGCAGTATTTT	CASRNSSGGTDTQYF
NA	TRBV6-1	NA	15	TRBJ1-6	TGTGCCAGCAGTGAACAGGCAGGGTCGCCCTCACCCCTCCACTTT	CASSEQAGSPSPLHF
NA	TRBV5-1	TRBD1	14	TRBJ1-1	TGCGCCAGCAGACCAGGGGGACAGTCTCTTGAAGCTTTCTTT	CASRPGGQSLEAFF
NA	TRBV5-6	NA	13	TRBJ1-6	TGTGCCAGCAGCTGGGGGGATACTTCACCCCTCCACTTT	CASSWGDTSPLHF
NA	TRBV4-1	TRBD1	18	TRBJ1-1	TGCGCCAGCAGCCCCGGACAGGGGGCTATAAGAGTGAACACTGAAGCTTTCTTT	CASSPGQGAIRVNTEAFF
NA	TRBV2	NA	15	TRBJ1-5	TGTGCCAGCAGTGAAGGGGCGGGGCGCGGGCAGCCCCAGCATTTT	CASSEGAGRGQPQHF
NA	TRBV19	NA	13	TRBJ1-5	TGTGCCAGTAGTAAGTCGGGGTTACAGCCCCAGCATTTT	CASSKSGLQPQHF
NA	TRBV18	NA	17	TRBJ2-4	TGTGCCAGCTCACCCCGCACGGTGGCCAGGGCCAAAAACATTCAGTACTTC	CASSPRTVARAKNIQYF
once	TRBV19	TRBD1	16	TRBJ2-7	TGTGCCAGTAGTATGGGGACAGGGGCGGTATCCTACGAGCAGTACTTC	CASSMGTGAVSYEQYF